This T cell receptor (beta chain) was documented in a study of T-cell memory formation after mild COVID-19. General study findings and limits: Pre-infection memory held some responding clones, suggesting pre-existing cross-reactive T cells responded. Chiefly within CM and EM were the contracting CD4+ clones; CD8+ ones were within EMRA. From day 15 to 85, contracting clones were balanced between CD4 and CD8, whereas later expanders leaned toward CD4+.

TCRdb reprocessed the 5' RACE reads via MiXCR and lists one record per CDR3 protein. Of about 150,000 distinct CDR3 sequences in the sample, roughly 6.3% were seen once. This clonotype appeared a few times. Its antigen remains unknown. The CDR3 contains 13 residues. The germline V gene has CDR1 SGHTA and CDR2 FQGTGA. V dropped 5 bases and J dropped 6 bases, with 13 bases sitting between them. The sequenced material came from PBMCs or a T cell subset sorted from them (not recorded which). V is TRBV7-3 and J is TRBJ2-5; weak D call: TRBD1 (5 bases). The clonotype was recovered from an adult woman who had mild COVID-19 (a few samples of this study predate the infection). Cell type and time point are not known. The CDR3 sequence is CASSSHGQQTQYF. The CDR3 region has the DNA TGTGCCAGCAGCAGTCACGGACAACAGACCCAGTACTTC.